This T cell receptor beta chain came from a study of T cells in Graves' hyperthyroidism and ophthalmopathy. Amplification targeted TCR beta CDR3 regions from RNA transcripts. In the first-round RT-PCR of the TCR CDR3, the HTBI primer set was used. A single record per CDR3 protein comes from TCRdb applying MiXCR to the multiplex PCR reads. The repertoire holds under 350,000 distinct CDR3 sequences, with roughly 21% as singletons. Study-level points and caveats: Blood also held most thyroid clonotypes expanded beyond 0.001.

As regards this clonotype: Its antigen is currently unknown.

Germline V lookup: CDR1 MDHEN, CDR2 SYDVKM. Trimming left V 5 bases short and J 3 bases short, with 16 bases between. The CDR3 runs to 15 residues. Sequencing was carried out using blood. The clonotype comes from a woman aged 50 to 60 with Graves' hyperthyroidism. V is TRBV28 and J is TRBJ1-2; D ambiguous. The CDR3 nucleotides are TGTGCCAGCAGTCCCTCCACCTTAGATGACTATGGCTACACCTTC. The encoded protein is CASSPSTLDDYGYTF.